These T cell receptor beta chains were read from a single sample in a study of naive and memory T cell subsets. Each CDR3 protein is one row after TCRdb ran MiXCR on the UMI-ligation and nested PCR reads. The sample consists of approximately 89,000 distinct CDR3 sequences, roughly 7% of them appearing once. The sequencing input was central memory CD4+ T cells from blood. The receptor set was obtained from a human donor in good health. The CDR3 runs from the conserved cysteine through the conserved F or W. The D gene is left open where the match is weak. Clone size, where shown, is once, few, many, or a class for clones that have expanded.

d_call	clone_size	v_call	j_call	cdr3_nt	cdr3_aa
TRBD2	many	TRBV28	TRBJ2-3	TGTGCCAGCAGCCCCTCCGCCGGGAGGGCAGATACGCAGTATTTT	CASSPSAGRADTQYF
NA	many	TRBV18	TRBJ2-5	TGTGCCAGCTCACCACGGAATGGTGCAGAGACCCAGTACTTC	CASSPRNGAETQYF
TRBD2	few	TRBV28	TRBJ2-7	TGTGCCAGCAGGACCGCCCCGACAGTAGCGGCTAGCGGGGGGGGAATGGAGTACTTC	CASRTAPTVAASGGGMEYF
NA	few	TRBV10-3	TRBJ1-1	TGTGCCATCAGTGACAACGGGAACACTGAAGCTTTCTTT	CAISDNGNTEAFF
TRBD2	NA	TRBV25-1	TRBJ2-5	TGTGCCAGCAGTGAGGGACTAGCCATAGAGACCCAGTACTTC	CASSEGLAIETQYF
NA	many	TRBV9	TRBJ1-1	TGTGCCAGCAGCGTTCAGACGGCAAACACTGAAGCTTTCTTT	CASSVQTANTEAFF
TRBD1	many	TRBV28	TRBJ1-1	TGTGCCAGCACCCAAACCGGGACAGTGAACACTGAAGCTTTCTTT	CASTQTGTVNTEAFF
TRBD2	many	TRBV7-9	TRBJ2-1	TGTGCCAGCAGCTCCGTGGGACTAGCGGGACTCTATGAGCAGTTCTTC	CASSSVGLAGLYEQFF
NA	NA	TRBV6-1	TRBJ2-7	TGTGCCAGCAGTGAAGCGCCACCCCCAGGCCTCTACGAGCAGTACTTC	CASSEAPPPGLYEQYF
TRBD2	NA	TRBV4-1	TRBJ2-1	TGCGCCAGCAGGACCGGGACTAGCGGGACAAAAACCTACAATGAGCAGTTCTTC	CASRTGTSGTKTYNEQFF
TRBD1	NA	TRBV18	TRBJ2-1	TGTGCCAGCTCACTTAAGACAGGGGGGAATGAGCAGTTCTTC	CASSLKTGGNEQFF
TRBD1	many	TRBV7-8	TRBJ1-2	TGTGCCAGCAGCCCATCAAACAGGGGAGAAGGCGGCTACACCTTC	CASSPSNRGEGGYTF
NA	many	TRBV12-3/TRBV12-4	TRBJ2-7	TGTGCCAGCAGTTTCGTACTCTACGAGCAGTACTTC	CASSFVLYEQYF
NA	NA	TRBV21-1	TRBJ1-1	TGTGCCAGGTTCTTTGGGACAGCTGGGATGAACACTGAAGCTTTCTTT	CARFFGTAGMNTEAFF
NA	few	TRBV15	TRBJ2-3	TGTGCCACCAGTTTAAGATTACCGGATACGCAGTATTTT	CATSLRLPDTQYF
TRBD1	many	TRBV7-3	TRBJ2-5	TGTGCCAGCAGCTTTGGGACAGATAAAGAGACCCAGTACTTC	CASSFGTDKETQYF
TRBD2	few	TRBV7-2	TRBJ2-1	TGTGCCAGCAGCTTATCCCCCGGGGGGGCATACAATGAGCAGTTCTTC	CASSLSPGGAYNEQFF
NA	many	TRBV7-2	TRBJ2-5	TGTGCCAGCAGCTTAGTGGAGACCCAGTACTTC	CASSLVETQYF
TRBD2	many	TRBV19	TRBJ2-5	TGTGCCAGTAGATTAGCGGGAGGATGGCGGGAGACCCAGTACTTC	CASRLAGGWRETQYF
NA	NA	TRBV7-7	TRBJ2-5	TGTGCCAGCAGTATAACGGGACTGGGTGAGACCCAGTACTTC	CASSITGLGETQYF
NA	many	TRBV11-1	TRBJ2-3	TGTGCCAGCAGCTCCTTTCCAGATACGCAGTATTTT	CASSSFPDTQYF
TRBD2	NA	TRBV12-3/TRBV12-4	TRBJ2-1	TGTGCCAGCAGTAAGCCCGCTAGCGGGAGGGCCGGTCTGGGCGAGCAGTTCTTC	CASSKPASGRAGLGEQFF
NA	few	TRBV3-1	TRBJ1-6	TGTGCCAGCAGCCAAGTGCGCTCTTCACCCCTCCACTTT	CASSQVRSSPLHF
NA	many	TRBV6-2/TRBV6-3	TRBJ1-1	TGTGCCAGCAGGGCGACCAATTTTAACACTGAAGCTTTCTTT	CASRATNFNTEAFF
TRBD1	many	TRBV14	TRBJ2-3	TGTGCCAGCAGCCAAGGGGGACAGGGCACAGATACGCAGTATTTT	CASSQGGQGTDTQYF
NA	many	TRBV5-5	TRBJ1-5	TGTGCCAGCAGCTTGGAGGGCCGCTGGCCCCAGCATTTT	CASSLEGRWPQHF
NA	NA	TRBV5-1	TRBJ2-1	TGCGCCAGCAGGACGAGGACTGAGCAGTTCTTC	CASRTRTEQFF
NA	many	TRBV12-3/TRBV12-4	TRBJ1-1	TGTGCCAGCACCCCGCCACGCATGAACACTGAAGCTTTCTTT	CASTPPRMNTEAFF